The 26 T cell receptor beta chains in this list originate from one sample, sequenced in a study of CD8 T cells in ankylosing spondylitis (dated by TCRdb to 2015 to 2018). General study outcomes and caveats: A TCR beta motif made up of roughly eight highly homologous amino acid variants appeared to be characteristic of blood from ankylosing spondylitis patients.

Their specific antigens are unknown. Library creation used 5' RACE. TCRdb names Illumina HiSeq 2500 as the instrument used. The raw public data were reprocessed by TCRdb itself: fastp quality trimming at Q25, MiXCR clonotype calling, in-frame beta chains only. For every CDR3 protein sequence, its rows merge into one entry that carries the most common genes and DNA. Here the sample has about 540,000 distinct CDR3 sequences; roughly 13% occur a single time. About 6.8% of the sample comes from the top ten. Sequencing was done on a sample of blood, either unsorted or a sorted T cell fraction (not recorded which). The receptors were gathered from a male donor with ankylosing spondylitis.

This clonotype was detected a few times. The rearrangement joins TRBV20-1 to TRBJ2-5, with TRBD2 identical over 7 bases. The CDR3 sequence is 13 residues long. The germline gives CDR1 DFQATT, CDR2 SNEGSKA (reference sequence). Trimming removed 3 bases from V and 2 bases from J; junction bases left unmatched: 3. The CDR3 loop reads CSAREGGQETQYF. The CDR3 bases are TGCAGTGCTAGGGAGGGAGGGCAAGAGACCCAGTACTTC.

This clonotype was picked up a small number of times. V is TRBV27 and J is TRBJ1-2; TRBD1 agrees at 8 bases. The CDR3 runs to 14 residues. V lost 5 bases to trimming and J lost 5 bases; unmatched junction nucleotides: 7. The germline V gene encodes CDR1 MNHEY and CDR2 SMNVEV (reference sequence). Here the CDR3 reads CASSPRQGIYGYTF. The CDR3 region has the DNA TGTGCCAGCAGTCCCAGACAGGGGATATATGGCTACACCTTC.

The V and J genes are TRBV7-2 and TRBJ1-5, with D possibly matching TRBD1 (5 bases). Germline CDR1 SGHTA, CDR2 FQGNSA. The CDR3 length is 15 residues. The V and J ends lost 2 bases and 1 base respectively, with 9 bases between them. The CDR3 region is CASSLLSGSNQPQHF. CDR3 bases: TGTGCCAGCAGCTTACTCTCAGGGAGCAATCAGCCCCAGCATTTT.

Comments on this clonotype: The conserved phenylalanine or tryptophan normally closing the CDR3 is absent here, so this likely arose from a read error. The chain couples TRBV20-1 to TRBJ1-1; D gene unclear. The V gene lost 1 base and the J gene lost 5 bases, with 8 bases spanning the gap. The germline gives CDR1 DFQATT, CDR2 SNEGSKA (reference sequence). This CDR3 has 12 amino acids. This CDR3 reads CSARADRTEAFL. DNA of the CDR3: TGCAGTGCTAGAGCGGACCGGACTGAAGCTTTCCTT.

The chain recombines TRBV12-3 or TRBV12-4 with TRBJ2-3, with D possibly TRBD2 on 6 matching bases. Trimming left V 2 bases short and J 4 bases short, with 13 bases between. The CDR3 spans 15 residues. The CDR3 bases are TGTGCCAGCAGTTTACGGGCGGGACTGGCAGATACGCAGTATTTT. Protein sequence: CASSLRAGLADTQYF.

This clonotype was observed a handful of times. V gene TRBV3-1 combines with J gene TRBJ2-5, with TRBD2 matching over 7 bases. CDR1 LGHDT and CDR2 YNNKEL come from the germline V gene (reference sequence). The CDR3 is 13 amino acids. Trimming removed 5 bases from V and 7 bases from J; junction bases left unmatched: 7. The CDR3 spells CASSSPGGGTQYF. The DNA for the CDR3 is TGTGCCAGCAGCTCTCCGGGAGGTGGGACCCAGTACTTC.

This clonotype was picked up a small number of times. This chain connects TRBV5-1 to TRBJ2-3, with no clear D. Germline CDR1 reads SGHRS; CDR2 reads YFSETQ. V was pared by 7 bases and J by 2 bases, with 14 bases between. The CDR3 covers 14 residues. The CDR3 protein is CASRSLGTTDTQYF. The DNA for the CDR3 is TGCGCCAGCCGGTCGTTGGGAACCACAGATACGCAGTATTTT.

In this sample, this clonotype turned up a few times. The J gene is TRBJ2-3, the V gene TRBV5-1, with 11 bases lining up with TRBD2. CDR1 is SGHRS, CDR2 YFSETQ, per germline. J gave up 2 bases and V 4 bases, and 6 bases lay outside the gene matches. This CDR3 has 16 residues. The chain's CDR3 is CASSPRLAGSTDTQYF. Written as DNA, the CDR3 is TGCGCCAGCAGCCCGCGACTAGCGGGATCCACAGATACGCAGTATTTT.

This clonotype has more than one count but fewer than ten. The chain employs TRBV4-1 and TRBJ1-1, with TRBD1 matching 12 bases. Trimming removed 7 bases from V and 6 bases from J; junction bases left unmatched: 9. The CDR3 sequence is 15 residues long. Germline V gene lookup returns CDR1 MGHRA and CDR2 YSYEKL. The chain's CDR3 is CASTGTGGVNAEAFF. In DNA, the CDR3 is TGCGCCAGCACTGGGACAGGGGGCGTCAACGCTGAAGCTTTCTTT.

The chain joins TRBV27 to TRBJ1-6; the D gene is possibly TRBD1 (5 bases). The CDR3 covers 15 residues. The V end was cut by 2 bases, the J end by 7 bases, with 12 bases between. Germline-derived CDR1 and CDR2 are MNHEY and SMNVEV (reference sequence). The CDR3 nucleotides are TGTGCCAGCAGTTTAATGGCAGGGATCAATTCACCCCTCCACTTT. This gives the protein CASSLMAGINSPLHF.

The V and J genes are TRBV3-1 and TRBJ2-2, with D maybe TRBD1 (5 bases). This CDR3 comprises 17 residues. Germline CDR1 reads LGHDT; CDR2 reads YNNKEL (reference sequence). V was cut by 5 bases and J by 4 bases, with 20 bases left in between. CDR3 in DNA: TGTGCCAGCAGCAATTTCGGGCAGGGTAGGAGCACCGGGGAGCTGTTTTTT. Its translation: CASSNFGQGRSTGELFF.

The chain employs TRBV16 and TRBJ2-1; 8 positions match TRBD2. The V gene end was trimmed by 2 bases and the J gene end by 13 bases; junction bases not matched to a gene: 7. This CDR3 region has 13 residues. Germline V gene data show CDR1 as KGHSY and CDR2 as FQNENV. The CDR3 loop is CASSQDREGLQFF. CDR3 coding DNA: TGTGCCAGCAGCCAAGATCGGGAGGGCCTTCAGTTCTTC.

This clonotype occurred many times. The CDR3 DNA reads TGTGCCAGCAGCTTCACAGGGGATGCCAAAAACATTCAGTACTTC. It is translated as CASSFTGDAKNIQYF. This chain joins TRBV9 and TRBJ2-4; 7 bases agree with TRBD1. Germline lookup yields CDR1 SGDLS and CDR2 YYNGEE. The CDR3 runs 15 residues. J gave up 1 base and V 4 bases, and 5 bases lay outside the gene matches.

The rearrangement joins TRBV20-1 to TRBJ2-7; 10 bases are a match to TRBD2. After removal of 4 bases from V and 4 bases from J, the junction contained 7 bases not matched to a gene. This CDR3 is built from 14 residues. From germline, CDR1 is DFQATT and CDR2 SNEGSKA (reference sequence). CDR3 sequence: CSATKREGTYEQYF. The CDR3 DNA is TGCAGTGCTACGAAGCGGGAGGGAACATACGAGCAGTACTTC.

This clonotype was counted between two and nine times. DNA of the CDR3: TGTGCCATCAGTGGTGCCCAGGGCACCGGGGAGCTGTTTTTT. This gives the protein CAISGAQGTGELFF. This rearrangement joins TRBV10-3 to TRBJ2-2; the D gene is possibly TRBD1 (5 bases). The CDR3 loop spans 14 amino acids. Trimming left V 4 bases short and J 4 bases short, with 10 bases between. Germline V CDR1 and CDR2: ENHRY, SYGVKD.

V and J are TRBV9 and TRBJ1-2; TRBD1 matches at 11 bases. The CDR3 runs 15 residues. Per the germline V gene, CDR1 is SGDLS and CDR2 is YYNGEE. J was trimmed by 0 bases and V by 4 bases; bases with no gene match: 2. The CDR3 sequence: CASSRTGGPNYGYTF. For the CDR3, the DNA is TGTGCCAGCAGCCGGACAGGGGGCCCTAACTATGGCTACACCTTC.

Only a few counts were recorded for this clonotype. V usage is TRBV12-3 or TRBV12-4 and J usage is TRBJ2-3; 10 bases align to TRBD2. This CDR3 is 16 amino acids long. Losses at the gene ends were 7 bases for V and 6 bases for J; bases not matched to a gene: 13. The CDR3 sequence is CASTLGLAGEVDTQYF. The CDR3 region has the DNA TGTGCCAGCACCTTGGGCCTAGCGGGAGAGGTGGATACGCAGTATTTT.

This clonotype was seen only a few times. The chain combines TRBV12-3 or TRBV12-4 with TRBJ2-7; a possible D gene is TRBD2 (6 bases). Between the trimmed V and J ends, which lost 0 bases and 7 bases, there was a span of 7 bases. This CDR3 has 12 residues. This CDR3 reads CASSLALAEQYF. In DNA form, the CDR3 reads TGTGCCAGCAGTTTAGCCCTAGCGGAGCAGTACTTC.

This clonotype was seen only a few times. This chain joins TRBV20-1 and TRBJ1-2; D not certain. The germline V gene has CDR1 DFQATT and CDR2 SNEGSKA (reference sequence). This CDR3 is built from 11 residues. Trimming left V 3 bases short and J 1 base short, with 3 bases between. The CDR3 DNA follows: TGCAGTGCTAGTATTAACTATGGCTACACCTTC. Protein product: CSASINYGYTF.

J is TRBJ2-2 and V is TRBV18, with D tentatively TRBD2 (6 bases). Between the trimmed V and J ends, which lost 3 bases and 9 bases, there was a span of 14 bases. The germline gives CDR1 KGHSH, CDR2 LQKENI. This CDR3 comprises 14 residues. The CDR3 protein is CASSPGLNDRELFF. Written as DNA, the CDR3 is TGTGCCAGCTCACCGGGACTGAACGACCGGGAGCTGTTTTTT. The complete variable domain, with remaining parts taken from reference TRBV18 and TRBJ2-2, reads NAGVMQNPRHLVRRRGQEARLRCSPMKGHSHVYWYRQLPEEGLKFMVYLQKENIIDESGMPKERFSAEFPKEGPSILRIQQVVRGDSAAYFCASSPGLNDRELFFGEGSRLTVL.

The chain links TRBV20-1 to TRBJ2-2; D unclear. CDR3 size: 12 residues. Germline CDR1 is DFQATT and CDR2 is SNEGSKA (reference sequence). V was clipped by 0 bases and J by 5 bases, with 4 bases between them. The CDR3 sequence: CSARDGTGELFF. The CDR3 region has the DNA TGCAGTGCTAGAGACGGTACCGGGGAGCTGTTTTTT.

This chain joins TRBV11-2 and TRBJ2-7; D is undetermined. The germline gives CDR1 SGHAT, CDR2 FQNNGV. The CDR3 length is 13 residues. V was clipped by 2 bases and J by 0 bases, with 5 bases between them. CDR3 amino acids: CASSLIGSYEQYV. The CDR3 nucleotides are TGTGCCAGCAGCTTAATTGGCTCCTACGAGCAGTACGTC.

This clonotype showed up many times. This chain links TRBV12-3 or TRBV12-4 with TRBJ1-2, with D uncertain. The V end lost 7 bases, the J end lost 3 bases, and 15 bases lay between the germline ends. CDR3 length: 14 amino acids. The CDR3 sequence: CASTYRAVDYGYTF. The CDR3 DNA sequence: TGTGCCAGCACGTACCGGGCGGTAGACTATGGCTACACCTTC.

There are a few counts of this clonotype. The V and J genes are TRBV20-1 and TRBJ2-1; 7 positions match TRBD2. This CDR3 spans 15 amino acids. Germline values: CDR1 DFQATT, CDR2 SNEGSKA (reference sequence). V was pared by 0 bases and J by 4 bases, with 6 bases of the junction left unmatched. The CDR3 reads CSARDVWEGYNEQFF. The CDR3 DNA follows: TGCAGTGCTAGAGACGTGTGGGAGGGATACAATGAGCAGTTCTTC.

The V and J genes are TRBV6-1 and TRBJ1-4; D ambiguous. Germline CDR1 reads MNHNS; CDR2 reads SASEGT. This CDR3 is 14 amino acids long. Trimming cost V 7 bases and J 0 bases, with 9 bases left between them. CDR3 nucleotides: TGTGCCAGCACCGCTCTAGCAACTAATGAAAAACTGTTTTTT. Its translation: CASTALATNEKLFF.

This clonotype was recorded a few times. The chain recombines TRBV6-1 with TRBJ1-6; D remains unclear. Trimming removed 7 bases from V and 8 bases from J, with 12 bases in between. The CDR3 sequence is 13 residues long. Germline V gene sequence: CDR1 MNHNS, CDR2 SASEGT. The CDR3 DNA sequence: TGTGCCAGCATCTACACTTTTGATTCACCCCTCCACTTT. Amino acids: CASIYTFDSPLHF.